A single sample gave rise to the 27 T cell receptor beta chains below, sequenced in a study of cytomegalovirus exposure and HLA in healthy donors. The PCR used 60 Vbeta and 13 Jbeta primers. Sequenced by immunoSEQ multiplex PCR; TCRdb stores in-frame clones only, minus some. The sample holds more than 150,000 clones, approximately 79% seen once. Sequences were obtained from PBMCs. These receptors originate from a man aged 50 or older in good health and CMV-seropositive.

The table lists this clone with a few counts. V is TRBV5-1 and J is TRBJ1-1; TRBD1 is a possible D gene (6 bases). The V and J ends lost 6 bases and 3 bases respectively, with 15 bases between them. The V gene's germline CDR1 is SGHRS and CDR2 YFSETQ. This CDR3 region has 14 residues. CDR3 DNA sequence: TGCGCCAGCACCCGACAGGTCGGTGACACTGAAGCTTTCTTT. This translates into CASTRQVGDTEAFF.

This chain links TRBV7-2 with TRBJ2-3; 11 bases match TRBD2. The CDR3 is 13 residues long. The germline gives CDR1 SGHTA, CDR2 FQGNSA. The V gene end was trimmed by 5 bases and the J gene end by 11 bases; junction bases not matched to a gene: 6. In DNA, the CDR3 is TGTGCCAGCAGCCATAGCCTAGCGGGGGGGCAGTATTTT. Protein: CASSHSLAGGQYF.

This chain connects TRBV6-5 to TRBJ1-1; no firm D call. Germline V gene lookup returns CDR1 MNHEY and CDR2 SVGAGI. CDR3 length: 13 residues. Trimming stripped 5 bases from V and 6 bases from J, with 13 bases between. In DNA, the CDR3 is TGTGCCAGCAGTCCCTCATTTCAGGCTGAAGCTTTCTTT. This sequence encodes CASSPSFQAEAFF.

The rearrangement uses TRBV4-1 and TRBJ1-2; the D gene is possibly TRBD1 (6 bases). There are 14 residues in the CDR3. CDR1 and CDR2 (germline): MGHRA, YSYEKL. The V gene lost 3 bases and the J gene lost 7 bases, with 15 bases spanning the gap. The DNA of the CDR3 is TGCGCCAGCAGCCAGCCTGGACAGATGGGTGGCTACACCTTC. It is translated as CASSQPGQMGGYTF.

This clone was seen a single time. The chain recombines TRBV29-1 with TRBJ2-7, with TRBD1 matching 10 bases. The ends lost 6 bases at V and 6 bases at J; junction bases unmatched: 5. Looked up from germline, CDR1 is SQVTM and CDR2 is ANQGSEA. This CDR3 has 12 residues. The CDR3 region has the DNA TGCAGCGTCGGGACAGGGGAGGTCGAGCAGTACTTC. This codes for CSVGTGEVEQYF.

V is TRBV18 and J is TRBJ1-2, with a tentative D call TRBD1 (6 bases). Germline lookup yields CDR1 KGHSH and CDR2 LQKENI. The CDR3 contains 13 residues. Trimming removed 6 bases at V and 2 bases at J, with 10 bases between. CDR3 amino acids: CASSSDRNYGYTF. CDR3 sequence (DNA): TGTGCCAGCTCCTCGGACAGAAACTATGGCTACACCTTC.

The J gene is TRBJ1-1, the V gene TRBV9; 8 bases map to TRBD1. V was pared by 3 bases and J by 7 bases, with 2 bases of the junction left unmatched. Germline lookup yields CDR1 SGDLS and CDR2 YYNGEE. The CDR3 has 12 residues. CDR3 DNA sequence: TGTGCCAGCAGCGAAGGACAGGGTGAAGCTTTCTTT. Amino acids: CASSEGQGEAFF.

The CDR3 is CATSRDRQGRETQYF. In DNA, the CDR3 is TGTGCCACCAGCAGAGACCGACAGGGGAGGGAGACCCAGTACTTC. V gene TRBV15 combines with J gene TRBJ2-5, with 8 bases identical to TRBD1. The germline gives CDR1 LNHNV, CDR2 YYDKDF (reference sequence). This CDR3 contains 15 residues. The V segment lost 0 bases and the J segment 5 bases; nucleotides outside the gene matches: 5.

V and J are TRBV5-4 and TRBJ1-4; a possible D gene is TRBD1 (6 bases). CDR1 SGHNT and CDR2 YYREEE come from the germline V gene (reference sequence). V dropped 4 bases and J dropped 4 bases, with 17 bases sitting between them. CDR3 length: 16 amino acids. In nucleotides, the CDR3 is TGTGCCAGCAGCAAAGGGCCCGACAGGCTTAATGAAAAACTGTTTTTT. Residues: CASSKGPDRLNEKLFF.

The rearrangement joins TRBV2 to TRBJ2-7, with a weak D call TRBD2 (6 bases). CDR1 is SNHLY, CDR2 FYNNEI, per germline. The CDR3 length is 16 residues. V lost 0 bases and J lost 0, with 12 bases in between. Written as DNA, the CDR3 is TGTGCCAGCAGTGAAGCGGTGGCGGGGAGCTCCTACGAGCAGTACGTC. Amino acids: CASSEAVAGSSYEQYV.

V and J are TRBV18 and TRBJ2-5; possibly TRBD2 for D (5 bases). The V and J ends lost 6 bases and 5 bases respectively, with 13 bases between them. Germline lookup yields CDR1 KGHSH and CDR2 LQKENI. The length of the CDR3 is 13 residues. The CDR3 bases are TGTGCCAGCTCCCACCGCTGGGAGGAGACCCAGTACTTC. As protein: CASSHRWEETQYF. The variable domain in full, completed from reference TRBV18 and TRBJ2-5, reads NAGVMQNPRHLVRRRGQEARLRCSPMKGHSHVYWYRQLPEEGLKFMVYLQKENIIDESGMPKERFSAEFPKEGPSILRIQQVVRGDSAAYFCASSHRWEETQYFGPGTRLLVL.

This clone was seen only a few times. The rearrangement uses TRBV4-3 and TRBJ1-5; 8 positions agree with TRBD1. Trimming removed 9 bases from V and 0 bases from J; junction bases left unmatched: 13. This CDR3 is 17 amino acids long. Germline values: CDR1 LGHNA, CDR2 YSLEER. CDR3 sequence reads: CARVEDRASFSNQPQHF. The CDR3 DNA reads as TGCGCCAGGGTTGAGGACAGGGCGTCCTTTAGCAATCAGCCCCAGCATTTT.

The chain combines TRBV10-3 with TRBJ1-1; 9 bases are a match to TRBD1. CDR1 is ENHRY, CDR2 SYGVKD, per germline. The V and J ends lost 4 bases and 0 bases, in that order; junction bases with no gene match: 12. CDR3 size: 18 residues. In nucleotides, the CDR3 is TGTGCCATCAGTGGTAAGGAGGACAGGGGTCGGATGAACACTGAAGCTTTCTTT. It encodes CAISGKEDRGRMNTEAFF.

The V and J genes are TRBV7-2 and TRBJ1-5; D call uncertain. The germline CDR1 and CDR2 sequences are SGHTA and FQGNSA. The CDR3 contains 12 residues. Trimming removed 1 base at V and 6 bases at J, with 4 bases between. The CDR3 DNA sequence: TGTGCCAGCAGCTTAGACGGTCAGCCCCAGCATTTT. This encodes CASSLDGQPQHF.

This clone was seen a handful of times. The chain links TRBV6-1 to TRBJ1-1; D not resolved. The CDR3 consists of 14 residues. Trimming stripped 7 bases from V and 1 base from J, with 13 bases between. Germline loops: CDR1 MNHNS, CDR2 SASEGT. The DNA for the CDR3 is TGTGCCAGCAATCCCCAGGTTTGGAACACTGAAGCTTTCTTT. This translates into CASNPQVWNTEAFF.

V usage is TRBV7-3 and J usage is TRBJ2-3, with 8 bases fitting TRBD2. CDR3 length: 13 residues. Germline CDR1 reads SGHTA; CDR2 reads FQGTGA. Trimming cost V 5 bases and J 4 bases; bases outside gene matches: 2. The CDR3 protein is CASSLLAADTQYF. The CDR3 nucleotides read TGTGCCAGCAGCCTACTAGCGGCAGATACGCAGTATTTT.

This clone was observed a handful of times. This chain uses TRBV10-1 with TRBJ2-2, with D hard to call. Germline lookup yields CDR1 WNHNN and CDR2 SYGVQD (reference sequence). The CDR3 is 16 residues long. V lost 6 bases, J lost 0 bases, and 14 bases lay in between. The CDR3 spells CASSTPDGSNTGELFF. CDR3 sequence (DNA): TGCGCCAGCAGCACCCCTGACGGGTCGAACACCGGGGAGCTGTTTTTT.

The CDR3 sequence: CASSPGGGPTDTQYF. CDR3 DNA sequence: TGTGCCAGCAGCCCCGGCGGAGGACCCACAGATACGCAGTATTTT. V and J are TRBV6-5 and TRBJ2-3, with a weak D call TRBD2 (5 bases). The germline V gene encodes CDR1 MNHEY and CDR2 SVGAGI. The CDR3 sequence is 15 residues long. Trimming shortened V by 6 bases and J by 2 bases, and 15 bases separated the two germline ends.

The chain is built from TRBV15 and TRBJ1-3; possibly TRBD1 for D (6 bases). This CDR3 is 15 amino acids long. The germline CDR1 and CDR2 sequences are LNHNV and YYDKDF (reference sequence). Deletions cut 4 bases from V and 1 base from J, with 11 bases between. CDR3 loop: CATSNLRGSGNTIYF. CDR3 sequence (DNA): TGTGCCACCAGCAACCTGAGGGGGTCTGGAAACACCATATATTTT.

V gene TRBV11-2 combines with J gene TRBJ1-4; a weak D match, TRBD1 (6 bases). The CDR3 extends over 15 amino acids. CDR1 SGHAT and CDR2 FQNNGV come from the germline V gene. Trimming took 2 bases from V and 0 from J, leaving 7 bases between them. CDR3 region: CASSLNRATNEKLFF. DNA of the CDR3: TGTGCCAGCAGCTTAAACAGGGCAACTAATGAAAAACTGTTTTTT.

The chain uses TRBV2 and TRBJ2-3, with D unclear. Germline V CDR1 and CDR2: SNHLY, FYNNEI. There are 13 residues in the CDR3. Trimming removed 2 bases at V and 1 base at J, with 4 bases between. CDR3 coding DNA: TGTGCCAGCAGTGAACTTCGCACAGATACGCAGTATTTT. This sequence encodes CASSELRTDTQYF.

This chain joins TRBV5-1 and TRBJ2-1; tentatively, D is TRBD1 (6 bases). V lost 4 bases to trimming and J lost 15 bases, with 23 bases between them. Germline V gives CDR1 SGHRS, CDR2 YFSETQ. The CDR3 is made up of 14 amino acids. For the CDR3, the DNA is TGCGCCAGCAGCCAAACCGGAGACAGGTTTTTCTGGTTCTTC. Translating gives CASSQTGDRFFWFF.

The chain carries TRBV28 and TRBJ1-4; D unresolved. The CDR3 runs to 16 residues. The germline gives CDR1 MDHEN, CDR2 SYDVKM. The germline V and J ends were trimmed by 5 bases and 8 bases, with 21 bases remaining between them. This CDR3 is CASSGLPREGMEKLFF. The CDR3, as DNA: TGTGCCAGCAGTGGCCTGCCGAGAGAGGGAATGGAAAAACTGTTTTTT.

The chain links TRBV28 to TRBJ2-7; D is perhaps TRBD2 (5 bases). Trimming stripped 6 bases from V and 2 bases from J, with 14 bases between. CDR1 is MDHEN and CDR2 is SYDVKM in the germline V gene. The CDR3 has 14 residues. The CDR3 is CASRSTGYTYEQYF. For the CDR3, the DNA is TGTGCCAGCAGGTCTACGGGGTATACCTACGAGCAGTACTTC.

CDR3 region: CASSQEFGGGSNEQFF. DNA for the CDR3: TGTGCCAGCAGCCAAGAGTTCGGGGGGGGCTCCAATGAGCAGTTCTTC. The chain employs TRBV4-2 and TRBJ2-1; 8 nucleotides match TRBD2. Germline V CDR1 and CDR2: LGHNA, YNFKEQ. The V and J ends lost 0 bases and 6 bases, in that order; junction bases with no gene match: 7. The CDR3 is 16 amino acids.

The chain joins TRBV28 to TRBJ2-3; 9 nucleotides match TRBD2. In germline, CDR1 is MDHEN, CDR2 SYDVKM. The length of the CDR3 is 21 residues. With V trimmed by 4 bases and J by 2 bases, 22 bases remained unmatched. CDR3 sequence reads: CASSSPGGAGGPPTPTDTQYF. DNA for the CDR3: TGTGCCAGCAGTTCCCCCGGGGGGGCGGGGGGGCCACCCACCCCCACAGATACGCAGTATTTT.

This clone was observed a few times. This chain joins TRBV29-1 and TRBJ2-7; unclear D gene. The CDR3 sequence is 11 residues long. Germline V gene data show CDR1 as SQVTM and CDR2 as ANQGSEA. The V and J ends lost 2 bases and 3 bases respectively, with 5 bases between them. The CDR3, as DNA: TGCAGCGTTGAATACAACTACGAGCAGTACTTC. Residues: CSVEYNYEQYF.